This T cell receptor (beta chain) was sequenced in a study of CXCR3-negative and CXCR3-positive naive CD8 T cells. Study results and caveats: Naive subsets were similarly diverse, while memory CD8+ repertoires were much less diverse. Naive CXCR3-positive and CXCR3-negative cells shared TRBV-TRBJ usage; memory cells diverged.

UMI labels and 5' RACE were used to prepare the TRB cDNA libraries. Reprocessing the 5' RACE reads, TCRdb reports a single entry for every CDR3 protein and omits DNA. In total, the table holds about 57,000 distinct CDR3 sequences. This CDR3 has 13 amino acids. The V gene's germline CDR1 is SGHRS and CDR2 YFSETQ. A note on this clonotype: The antigen is not known.

J is TRBJ1-1 and V is TRBV5-1. Input material: memory CD8+ T cells from blood. This TCR derives from a human donor in good health. Some clones in this sample may be carry-over from other donors' samples. Here the CDR3 reads CASTTTVNTEAFF.